These 25 T cell receptor beta chains share one sample of origin, sequenced in a study of blood T cells in healthy people across ages. A second roughly 7 to 11 cycle PCR used barcoded and J-beta primers. TCRdb re-called the 5' RACE reads with MiXCR, one entry per CDR3 protein. The sample consists of 600,000 to 850,000 distinct CDR3 sequences, roughly 25% of them appearing once. The sample was also reused in another study, on T cells of mothers and their children.

Sequencing was done on a sample of blood. The receptors here all came from a boy younger than 18 in good health.

The rearrangement joins TRBV6-1 to TRBJ2-3; TRBD1 matches 10 bases. Germline V gives CDR1 MNHNS, CDR2 SASEGT. Germline trimming cut 10 bases from V and 5 bases from J; bases unmatched to any gene: 18. The CDR3 is made up of 17 amino acids. CDR3 coding DNA: TGTGCCATCGATTCCCCTACGCCGGGACAGGGGATAGATACGCAGTATTTT. Amino acid sequence: CAIDSPTPGQGIDTQYF.

This clonotype turned up a few times. The CDR3 ends on some other residue instead of the conserved phenylalanine or tryptophan, so this is likely a read error. The genes are TRBV15 and TRBJ2-5; D not resolved. The DNA end is a closer match to TRBJ2-1, so the J assignment may be wrong. The CDR3 is made up of 12 amino acids. Germline values: CDR1 LNHNV, CDR2 YYDKDF (reference sequence). CDR3 amino acids: CATSRDQSEQFL. DNA of the CDR3: TGTGCCACCAGCAGAGATCAAAGTGAGCAGTTCCTC.

This clonotype was counted at least ten times. The chain carries TRBV28 and TRBJ2-7; TRBD1 matches 10 bases. V lost 5 bases and J lost 3; bases outside the gene matches: 1. Germline CDR1 MDHEN, CDR2 SYDVKM. The CDR3 consists of 13 residues. The CDR3: CASSGDRGYEQYF. The CDR3 DNA reads TGTGCCAGCAGTGGGGACAGGGGCTACGAGCAGTACTTC.

This clonotype was seen a few times. The chain employs TRBV28 and TRBJ2-3; 7 nucleotides match TRBD2. The CDR3 contains 22 residues. The ends lost 3 bases at V and 0 bases at J; junction bases unmatched: 24. CDR1 is MDHEN, CDR2 SYDVKM, per germline. The CDR3 coding sequence is TGTGCCAGCAGTTTTCCGCTCCATACCAATTCTAGCGGTGGAACTAGCACAGATACGCAGTATTTT. Its translation is CASSFPLHTNSSGGTSTDTQYF.

The CDR3 protein is CASSFRTGAGANVLTF. The CDR3 region has the DNA TGTGCCAGCAGCTTCCGGACAGGGGCTGGGGCCAACGTCCTGACTTTC. V is TRBV7-2 and J is TRBJ2-6; 9 nucleotides agree with TRBD1. J lost 2 bases, V lost 3 bases, and 2 bases had no gene match. Germline V gene data show CDR1 as SGHTA and CDR2 as FQGNSA. The CDR3 is 16 residues long.

The chain has TRBV29-1 and TRBJ1-4; no definite D call. Trimming stripped 7 bases from V and 8 bases from J, with 14 bases between. The germline V gene encodes CDR1 SQVTM and CDR2 ANQGSEA. CDR3 size: 12 residues. Here the CDR3 reads CSGGLGSEKLFF. The CDR3 DNA sequence: TGCAGCGGTGGTTTGGGTAGCGAAAAACTGTTTTTT.

The rearrangement joins TRBV28 to TRBJ2-2, with TRBD2 as a possible D gene (6 bases). This CDR3 spans 12 amino acids. Germline CDR1 is MDHEN and CDR2 is SYDVKM. Deletions cut 3 bases from V and 12 bases from J, with 11 bases between. The CDR3 is CASSFWAGKLFF. In DNA form, the CDR3 reads TGTGCCAGCAGTTTTTGGGCGGGAAAGCTGTTTTTT.

On this clonotype: A junction end diverges from the germline sequence, so it may reflect a read error. The chain carries TRBV3-1 and TRBJ2-5; D gene unclear. This CDR3 comprises 14 residues. Germline CDR1 is LGHDT and CDR2 is YNNKEL (reference sequence). The chain's CDR3 is CASRQVGSTETQYF. For the CDR3, the DNA is TGTGCCAGCAGACAAGTTGGGTCCACGGAGACCCAGTACTTC.

In this sample, this clonotype turned up a few times. The V gene is TRBV5-8, the J gene TRBJ2-7; D remains unclear. V lost 0 bases and J lost 2, with 9 bases in between. The CDR3 is 14 residues long. Germline CDR1 and CDR2: SGHTS and YDEGEE. CDR3 DNA sequence: TGTGCCAGCAGCTTGGCGGACCCTGCCTACGAGCAGTACTTC. It specifies CASSLADPAYEQYF.

This clonotype was seen a few times. The rearrangement uses TRBV6-5 and TRBJ2-3, with D possibly TRBD1 on 6 matching bases. V lost 0 bases and J lost 4, with 11 bases in between. The CDR3 is 15 residues long. Germline V gene lookup returns CDR1 MNHEY and CDR2 SVGAGI. The CDR3 reads CASSYSRGQSDTQYF. CDR3 bases: TGTGCCAGCAGTTACTCGAGGGGACAATCAGATACGCAGTATTTT.

This clonotype was seen a few times. The chain joins TRBV7-9 to TRBJ2-6, with D maybe TRBD1 (5 bases). Germline V gene data show CDR1 as SEHNR and CDR2 as FQNEAQ (reference sequence). This CDR3 comprises 18 residues. Trimming shortened V by 3 bases and J by 0 bases, and 15 bases separated the two germline ends. The CDR3 reads CASSFIPGLSSGANVLTF. The CDR3 DNA follows: TGTGCCAGCAGCTTCATCCCAGGGCTAAGCTCTGGGGCCAACGTCCTGACTTTC.

A single count supports this clonotype. The CDR3 coding sequence is TGTGCCAGCAGTTACTCTCAGGGGGCAGGCACCGGGGAGCTGTTTTTT. It specifies CASSYSQGAGTGELFF. The V and J genes are TRBV6-5 and TRBJ2-2, with TRBD1 identical over 8 bases. Trimming took 0 bases from V and 4 from J; bases not matched to a gene: 4. This CDR3 region has 16 residues. Germline V gene lookup returns CDR1 MNHEY and CDR2 SVGAGI.

V is TRBV20-1 and J is TRBJ2-7; TRBD2 matches 8 bases. The ends lost 0 bases at V and 0 bases at J; junction bases unmatched: 4. The CDR3 length is 15 residues. Germline V gene sequence: CDR1 DFQATT, CDR2 SNEGSKA (reference sequence). This CDR3 is CSARESLAGSYEQYF. In DNA, the CDR3 is TGCAGTGCTAGAGAATCGCTAGCGGGCTCCTACGAGCAGTACTTC.

The chain is built from TRBV12-3 or TRBV12-4 and TRBJ2-1; D tentatively reads TRBD1 or TRBD2 (5 bases each). Deletions cut 6 bases from V and 4 bases from J, with 10 bases between. The CDR3 runs 13 residues. CDR3 nucleotides: TGTGCCAGCAGACCGGGACGGTACAATGAGCAGTTCTTC. It is translated as CASRPGRYNEQFF.

The chain employs TRBV20-1 and TRBJ2-4, with a weak D call TRBD2 (5 bases). The CDR3 is made up of 15 amino acids. V was cut by 3 bases and J by 0 bases, with 12 bases left in between. Germline CDR1 DFQATT, CDR2 SNEGSKA (reference sequence). CDR3 protein: CSASLIAPAKNIQYF. CDR3 coding DNA: TGCAGTGCTAGTTTGATAGCGCCAGCCAAAAACATTCAGTACTTC.

This clonotype was observed once. The chain employs TRBV29-1 and TRBJ2-3; 7 nucleotides match TRBD2. Losses at the gene ends were 3 bases for V and 6 bases for J; bases not matched to a gene: 9. Germline V lookup: CDR1 SQVTM, CDR2 ANQGSEA. CDR3 length: 14 amino acids. The CDR3 spells CSVEEREEGDTQYF. The CDR3 coding sequence is TGCAGCGTTGAGGAGCGGGAAGAGGGGGATACGCAGTATTTT.

This clonotype was seen a few times. The chain couples TRBV6-5 to TRBJ2-5; 9 positions match TRBD1. The CDR3 sequence is 18 residues long. CDR1 is MNHEY and CDR2 is SVGAGI in the germline V gene. After removal of 4 bases from V and 1 base from J, the junction contained 13 bases not matched to a gene. CDR3 sequence: CASSSRRQGDGVQETQYF. CDR3 DNA: TGTGCCAGCAGTTCCCGAAGACAGGGGGACGGGGTCCAAGAGACCCAGTACTTC.

The J gene is TRBJ2-1, the V gene TRBV6-5, with D possibly matching TRBD2 (6 bases). V was clipped by 6 bases and J by 2 bases, with 14 bases between them. CDR1 is MNHEY and CDR2 is SVGAGI in the germline V gene. This CDR3 is 15 amino acids long. The CDR3 region has the DNA TGTGCCAGCAGGGTTACGGGAGACCCCTACAATGAGCAGTTCTTC. It is translated as CASRVTGDPYNEQFF.

V is TRBV6-2 or TRBV6-3 and J is TRBJ2-7; TRBD2 agrees at 11 bases. Per germline, CDR1 MNHEY and CDR2 SVGEGT. The CDR3 has 18 amino acids. V trimming: 4 bases; J trimming: 0 bases; junction bases outside the gene matches: 11. This chain's CDR3 is CASSSTSGRPWSSYEQYF. The CDR3 DNA reads TGTGCCAGCAGTTCAACTAGCGGGAGACCATGGAGCTCCTACGAGCAGTACTTC.

This clonotype was recorded a few times. The chain employs TRBV14 and TRBJ1-6; D is ambiguous. The germline CDR1 and CDR2 sequences are SGHDN and FVKESK. Deletions cut 1 base from V and 6 bases from J, with 4 bases between. The CDR3 has 13 amino acids. CDR3 protein: CASSQVSNSPLHF. The CDR3 nucleotides are TGTGCCAGCAGCCAAGTGTCTAATTCACCCCTCCACTTT.

The chain employs TRBV4-3 and TRBJ1-2; maybe TRBD1 (6 bases). The germline V gene encodes CDR1 LGHNA and CDR2 YSLEER. V lost 2 bases, J lost 6 bases, and 16 bases lay in between. The CDR3 consists of 15 residues. The CDR3 sequence: CASSQQQDRRDGYTF. CDR3 nucleotides: TGCGCCAGCAGCCAACAACAGGACAGAAGGGATGGCTACACCTTC.

The V call is TRBV20-1, the J call TRBJ1-4, with D uncertain. This CDR3 has 10 amino acids. V lost 5 bases and J lost 7, with 5 bases in between. Germline CDR1 is DFQATT and CDR2 is SNEGSKA (reference sequence). The CDR3 nucleotides are TGCAGTGCTCTATCTGAAAAACTGTTTTTT. This gives the protein CSALSEKLFF.

There are a few counts of this clonotype. The gene calls are TRBV20-1 and TRBJ2-2; 8 nucleotides align to TRBD2. Unmatched junction bases numbered 2, after V lost 0 bases and J lost 2 bases. The V gene's germline CDR1 is DFQATT and CDR2 SNEGSKA (reference sequence). CDR3 size: 15 residues. CDR3 amino acids: CSAREAGANTGELFF. In DNA, the CDR3 is TGCAGTGCTAGAGAAGCGGGAGCCAACACCGGGGAGCTGTTTTTT.

This clonotype was counted many times. The chain links TRBV5-6 to TRBJ1-6; D unclear. Trimming removed 0 bases at V and 7 bases at J, with 2 bases between. Germline CDR1 reads SGHDT; CDR2 reads YYEEEE. The CDR3 runs 12 residues. The CDR3 nucleotides read TGTGCCAGCAGCTTGGCCAATTCACCCCTCCACTTT. Translating it yields CASSLANSPLHF.

The chain recombines TRBV29-1 with TRBJ2-3; perhaps TRBD1 as D (5 bases). The CDR3 has 17 residues. Germline V gene sequence: CDR1 SQVTM, CDR2 ANQGSEA. V dropped 1 base and J dropped 4 bases, with 21 bases sitting between them. DNA of the CDR3: TGCAGCGTTGAAGGTGCGACGGTGGGGCTATTTCCAGATACGCAGTATTTT. This translates into CSVEGATVGLFPDTQYF.